This TCR beta chain originates from a study of blood T cell repertoires in COVID-19. Study overall: The study drew acute and convalescent COVID-19 samples from the United States, Italy and Spain. T cells, B-cell-depleted T cells, or PBMCs supplied cDNA or gDNA.

The germline V and J ends were trimmed by 4 bases and 0 bases, with 13 bases remaining between them. The CDR3 spans 15 residues. Germline V gene lookup returns CDR1 SNHLY and CDR2 FYNNEI. In the original processing: For nucleated cells, counts were estimated from reference gene primer amplification. Sequencing used immunoSEQ multiplex PCR; TCRdb keeps in-frame clones, though not all of them. V and J calls and clone size follow that table, whereas D and trimming were derived from the DNA. Of about 160,000 clones in the sample, about 88% were seen once. The rearrangement joins TRBV2 to TRBJ2-7; possible D gene TRBD2, 5 bases. This TCR derives from a woman aged 55-69 years with COVID-19, enrolled during active disease. Source material: peripheral blood. The DNA for the CDR3 is TGTGCCAGCAGTGGAGGGCAGGAAAGCTCCTACGAGCAGTACTTC. Its translation: CASSGGQESSYEQYF.